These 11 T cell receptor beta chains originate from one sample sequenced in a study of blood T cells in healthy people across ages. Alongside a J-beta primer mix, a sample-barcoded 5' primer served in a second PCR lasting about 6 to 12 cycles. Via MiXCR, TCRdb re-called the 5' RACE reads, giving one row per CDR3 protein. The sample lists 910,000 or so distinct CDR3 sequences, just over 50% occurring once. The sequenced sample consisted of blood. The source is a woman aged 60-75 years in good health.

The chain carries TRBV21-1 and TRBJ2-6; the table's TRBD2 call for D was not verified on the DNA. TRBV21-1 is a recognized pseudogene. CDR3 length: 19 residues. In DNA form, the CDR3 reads TGTGCCAGCAGCAAAGTGGCCGCGGGAAAGCCCTCTGGGGCCAACGTCCTGACTTTC. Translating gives CASSKVAAGKPSGANVLTF.

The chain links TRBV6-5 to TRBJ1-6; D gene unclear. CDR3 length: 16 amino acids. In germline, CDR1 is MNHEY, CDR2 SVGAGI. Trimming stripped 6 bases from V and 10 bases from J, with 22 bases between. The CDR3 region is CASSLTKTGLGSPLHF. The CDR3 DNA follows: TGTGCCAGCAGCCTTACGAAGACGGGGTTAGGGTCACCCCTCCACTTT.

The CDR3 region has the DNA TGCAGCGGGGCCAACCAAGAGACCCAGTACTTC. This sequence encodes CSGANQETQYF. This sequence joins TRBV29-1 and TRBJ2-5; D gene uncertain. CDR3 size: 11 residues. V gave up 7 bases and J gave up 0 bases, with 6 bases separating them. Germline lookup yields CDR1 SQVTM and CDR2 ANQGSEA.

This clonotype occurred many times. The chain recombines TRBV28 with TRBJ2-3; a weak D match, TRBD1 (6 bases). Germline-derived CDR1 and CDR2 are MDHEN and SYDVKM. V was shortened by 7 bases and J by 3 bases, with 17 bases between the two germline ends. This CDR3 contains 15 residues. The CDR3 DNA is TGTGCCAGCAAGGACAGTAGGATGAGGACAGATACGCAGTATTTT. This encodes CASKDSRMRTDTQYF.

This CDR3 is CASSQATIEQFF. CDR3 DNA sequence: TGTGCCAGCAGCCAAGCGACAATTGAGCAGTTCTTC. This chain uses TRBV3-1 with TRBJ2-1; D is unresolved. V shed 1 base and J shed 9 bases, with 7 bases lying between them. The V gene's germline CDR1 is LGHDT and CDR2 YNNKEL (reference sequence). The CDR3 is made up of 12 amino acids.

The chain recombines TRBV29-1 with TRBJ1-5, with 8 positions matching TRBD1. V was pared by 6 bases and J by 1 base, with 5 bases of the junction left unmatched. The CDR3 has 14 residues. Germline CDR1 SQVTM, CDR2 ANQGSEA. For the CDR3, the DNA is TGCAGCGTGTTGGACAGGGCCAGCAATCAGCCCCAGCATTTT. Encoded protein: CSVLDRASNQPQHF.

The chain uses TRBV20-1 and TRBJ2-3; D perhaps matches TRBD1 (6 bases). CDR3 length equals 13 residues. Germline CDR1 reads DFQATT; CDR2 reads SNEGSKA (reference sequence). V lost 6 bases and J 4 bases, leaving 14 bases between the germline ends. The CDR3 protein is CSAASQGSDTQYF. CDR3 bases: TGCAGTGCCGCTAGTCAGGGGTCAGATACGCAGTATTTT.

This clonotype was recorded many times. Written as DNA, the CDR3 is TGTGCCAGCAGCCAAAGCTGGAGGAATGAGCAGTTCTTC. Translating it yields CASSQSWRNEQFF. The genes are TRBV3-1 and TRBJ2-1; D is possibly TRBD2 (5 bases). The germline V gene has CDR1 LGHDT and CDR2 YNNKEL (reference sequence). Trimming took off 2 bases at V and 7 bases at J, with 9 bases between the two ends. The CDR3 extends over 13 amino acids.

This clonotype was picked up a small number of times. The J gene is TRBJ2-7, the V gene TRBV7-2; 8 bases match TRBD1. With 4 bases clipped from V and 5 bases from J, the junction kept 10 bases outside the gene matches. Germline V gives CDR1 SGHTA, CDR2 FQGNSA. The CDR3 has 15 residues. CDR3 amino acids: CASSSESGGKNEQYF. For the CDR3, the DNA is TGTGCCAGCAGCTCGGAGTCAGGGGGCAAGAACGAGCAGTACTTC.

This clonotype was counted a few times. CDR3 protein: CAGAGLHSYEQYF. CDR3 nucleotides: TGTGCCGGGGCGGGCCTCCACTCCTACGAGCAGTACTTC. This chain uses TRBV28 with TRBJ2-7; either TRBD1 or TRBD2 may fit D (5 bases each). Trimming removed 11 bases at V and 0 bases at J, with 14 bases between. Per the germline V gene, CDR1 is MDHEN and CDR2 is SYDVKM. This CDR3 has 13 residues.

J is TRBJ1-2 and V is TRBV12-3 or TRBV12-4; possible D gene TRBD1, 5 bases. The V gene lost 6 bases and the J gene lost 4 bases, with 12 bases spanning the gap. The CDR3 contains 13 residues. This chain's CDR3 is CASRDQGSYGYTF. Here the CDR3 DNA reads TGTGCCAGCAGAGACCAGGGATCCTATGGCTACACCTTC.